This T cell receptor (beta chain) originates from a study of T cell responses to AZD1222 COVID-19 vaccine. Findings of the study overall: CD4 TCRs associated with vaccination spanned spike, dominating at 160-218 and 743-854. Repertoires were collected only later (after the peak T cell response had occurred). Spike-specific TCR depth and breadth grew after two AZD1222 doses. Possibly, clonal diversity was underestimated; donors were largely white British and included more females.

This CDR3 spans 16 amino acids. The J segment lost 0 bases and the V segment lost 4 bases, leaving 8 bases of the junction unmatched. Germline V gene lookup returns CDR1 SGHTA and CDR2 FQGNSA. Generated by immunoSEQ multiplex PCR, the TCRdb table keeps only in-frame clones and is missing some. The sample has tens of thousands of clones, approximately 83% seen once. In this sample, this clone turned up a few times. Antigen specificity is unknown. The chain combines TRBV7-2 with TRBJ1-1; TRBD1 agrees at 7 bases. This TCR came from an adult in good health. Sequencing was performed on peripheral blood, taken on day 0 of AZD1222 vaccination. CDR3 sequence reads: CASSYQGGQMNTEAFF. CDR3 in DNA: TGTGCCAGCAGCTACCAGGGGGGCCAGATGAACACTGAAGCTTTCTTT.